This T cell receptor (beta chain) comes out of a study of technical replicates of blood from several donors. Sequencing was performed with immunoSEQ multiplex PCR; in TCRdb, only in-frame clones are kept and a portion is missing. The profile shows approximately 93,000 clones, 90% to 95% of them singletons. Specimen: T cells isolated from PBMCs. The sequence was obtained from a human donor in good health.

The DNA of the CDR3 is TGTGCCTGGAGTCACCCGGGACTAGGAGTAGATGAGCAGTTCTTC. It translates to CAWSHPGLGVDEQFF. The chain combines TRBV30 with TRBJ2-1; 8 bases map to TRBD2. Germline CDR1 reads GTSNPN; CDR2 reads SVGIG (reference sequence). This CDR3 is built from 15 residues. Trimming cost V 2 bases and J 8 bases; bases outside gene matches: 11.